The rows below give T cell receptor beta chains drawn from one sample of a study of glioma-infiltrating T cells. TCRdb re-called the multiplex PCR reads through MiXCR, storing one row per CDR3 protein. In the table there are 400,000 or so distinct CDR3 sequences, less than 50% of which are singletons. What was sequenced was glioma tissue, nonneoplastic brain tissue, or PBMCs (not recorded which). The receptors originated from a human donor with low-grade glioma or glioblastoma, undergoing nonglioma brain surgery, or in good health (not recorded which). The CDR3 runs from the conserved cysteine through the conserved F or W.

>TRBV19
CASVRAGATGELFF
>TRBV4-1
CASSQWTSGSYEQYF
>TRBV29-1
CSVGGFRYGYTF
>TRBV20-1
CSARGLAGGPSYNEQFF
>TRBV18
CASSPPSGTGHYEQYF
>TRBV7-7
CASSQRQRNTGELFF
>TRBV27
CASSLGVGVSYNEQFF
>TRBV20-1
CSAAGLAGLDTQYF
>TRBV7-2
CASSLGGRETQYF
>TRBV2
CASSEPLREQYF
>TRBV2
CASSQDRVGNNEQFF
>TRBV28
CASKTSGRVYNEQFF
>TRBV7-2
CASSTGANYGYTF
>TRBV5-4
CASSLGYLRTSSHEQFF
>TRBV27
CASSPGRGGTDTQYF
>TRBV7-2
CASSLVALDGDTQYF
>TRBV6-1
CASSEDGESSWEQYF
>TRBV28
CASSSRQTDTQYF
>TRBV12-3/TRBV12-4
CASRPPHYEQYF
>TRBV7-2
CASSPPNELFF
>TRBV6-1
CAISGSRENTGELFF
>TRBV27
CAIVDRLASYNEQFF
>TRBV6-5
CASSSRGGPMDTQYF
>TRBV15
CATSREEGTDTQYF
>TRBV6-5
CASSGTGTLVSGANVLTF
>TRBV28
CASSGTSGNRGDTQYF
>TRBV20-1
CSARGTYNSPLHF
>TRBV4-3
CASSQQGLAKNIQYF
>TRBV5-1
CASSSYPTGGTEAFF
>TRBV20-1
CSAKIGAYEQYF
>TRBV6-1
CASSRENYEQYF
>TRBV7-2
CASSFQYYLGEKTEAFF
>TRBV4-1
CASSQSWAGGELFF
>TRBV6-2/TRBV6-3
CASSPGGDNYEQYF
>TRBV28
CASSFVGGGDTEAFF
>TRBV7-8
CASSTTSGRYLGGDTQYF
>TRBV28
CASSLAPGGDYEQYF
>TRBV20-1
CSARENEQFF
>TRBV6-1
CASSQDTEALF
>TRBV7-2
CASSSGVALGNEQFF
>TRBV28
CASSSRQPGELFF